A selection of T cell receptor beta chains follows, all from one sample in a study of shared T cell receptors in the human thymus. Clones were read by immunoSEQ multiplex PCR, and TCRdb kept only the in-frame ones, dropping some. The table lists over 450,000 clones, 70% to 80% of them singletons, with roughly 0.013% in the top ten. The data also belong to a second study, concerning human thymus T cells.

Specimen: thymocytes. These receptors were collected from a boy under three years old with a congenital heart defect. The CDR3 runs from the conserved cysteine through the conserved F or W. D genes are given only for firm matches. The listing skips clone size in some rows; elsewhere it reads once, few, many or a size class.

>TRBV18|-|-|TRBJ2-1
TGTGCCAGCTCGCCTTTCGGGATACCAGTCTACAATGAGCAGTTCTTC
CASSPFGIPVYNEQFF
>TRBV28|TRBD2|few|TRBJ2-7
TGTGCCAGCAGCCAGGAAGCGGGAGCCAAGTACGAGCAGTACTTC
CASSQEAGAKYEQYF
>TRBV5-6|-|-|TRBJ2-7
TGTGCCAGCAGCCACCGGACAGTTTCCTACGAGCAGTACTTC
CASSHRTVSYEQYF
>TRBV23-1|-|-|TRBJ2-5
TGCGCCAGCAGTGCCGGGGAACAAACTCAAGAGACCCAGTACTTC
CASSAGEQTQETQYF
>TRBV4-2|TRBD2|few|TRBJ2-1
TGTGCCAGCAGCCAAGATGGGGCGGGAGGGTCCTACAATGAGCAGTTCTTC
CASSQDGAGGSYNEQFF
>TRBV12-5|TRBD1|-|TRBJ1-1
TGTGCTAGTGCCTTAAACACGGACAGGGGGCTCGGGACTGAAGCTTTCTTT
CASALNTDRGLGTEAFF
>TRBV4-3|-|-|TRBJ2-1
TGCGCCAGCAGCCAAGATAACGGTAATTTAATTTTCTATGAGCAGTTCTTC
CASSQDNGNLIFYEQFF
>TRBV6-6|TRBD1|-|TRBJ1-1
TGTGCCAGCAGACCAACTGCCCGGGACAGGAACACTGAAGCTTTCTTT
CASRPTARDRNTEAFF
>TRBV13|-|-|TRBJ1-1
TGTGCCAGCAGACCGGTGGGCCCAGGGCCCGCCGAAGCTTTCTTT
CASRPVGPGPAEAFF
>TRBV7-2|TRBD1|-|TRBJ1-4
TGTGCCAGCAGCTTCGACAGGGGTATCGAGGAAAAACTGTTTTTT
CASSFDRGIEEKLFF
>TRBV28|-|-|TRBJ2-1
TGTGCCAGCAGGGTTCGATTTGGACTCAACCGGGTCAATGAGCAGTTCTTC
CASRVRFGLNRVNEQFF
>TRBV7-9|TRBD2|few|TRBJ2-7
TGTGCCAGCAGCTTATCTGGTGAGCGGGAGAAACACTCCTACGAGCAGTACTTC
CASSLSGEREKHSYEQYF
>TRBV30|-|-|TRBJ1-3
TGTGCCTGGAGTCCCGTGGGAAACACCATATATTTT
CAWSPVGNTIYF
>TRBV27|-|-|TRBJ2-5
TGTGCCAGCAGTCCCAGGACAGACCAAGAGACCCAGTACTTC
CASSPRTDQETQYF
>TRBV9|-|-|TRBJ2-3
TGTGCCAGCAGCGTAGAGGCTAGAACAGATACGCAGTATTTT
CASSVEARTDTQYF
>TRBV5-1|-|-|TRBJ2-7
TGCGCCAGCAGCTTTAAGGGGCCAGGGTCCTACGAGCAGTACTTC
CASSFKGPGSYEQYF
>TRBV18|-|-|TRBJ1-1
TGTGCCAGCTCACCAGGAGGTAGGACTGAAGCTTTCTTT
CASSPGGRTEAFF
>TRBV28|TRBD1|-|TRBJ1-4
TGTGCCAGCAGTTTAGGACAGGGATGGGAAAAACTGTTTTTT
CASSLGQGWEKLFF
>TRBV14|-|-|TRBJ1-2
TGTGCCAGCAGCCAAGTCCGGGGCCCTAGGACTAAGAGACCAGGCTATGGCTACACCTTC
CASSQVRGPRTKRPGYGYTF
>TRBV4-3|TRBD1|once|TRBJ2-1
TGCGCCAGCAGCCTACGGACAGGCCGTGTGGACAATGAGCAGTTCTTC
CASSLRTGRVDNEQFF
>TRBV19|-|-|TRBJ1-2
TGTGCCAGTAGTACAGGGGTTTCAAGGAATGGCTACACCTTC
CASSTGVSRNGYTF
>TRBV28|-|-|TRBJ2-7
TGTGCCACCACAGTTTTTAGGGGCTCGAGCTCCTACGAGCAGTACTTC
CATTVFRGSSSYEQYF
>TRBV29-1|TRBD2|-|TRBJ2-1
TGCAGCGTACCCGGGACTAGCGGGAGTAGCGCCTACAATGAGCAGTTCTTC
CSVPGTSGSSAYNEQFF
>TRBV7-8|TRBD1|-|TRBJ1-1
TGTGCCAGCTTGGAGGCCCCGGGACAGGGGGCGAACACTGAAGCTTTCTTT
CASLEAPGQGANTEAFF
>TRBV28|TRBD1|-|TRBJ2-5
TGTGCCAGCCGAACAGGGGCCCAAGAGACCCAGTACTTC
CASRTGAQETQYF
>TRBV4-1|TRBD1|-|TRBJ2-6
TGCGCCAGCAGCCATTTGCCGGGACAGGCTAGCTCTGGGGCCAACGTCCTGACTTTC
CASSHLPGQASSGANVLTF
>TRBV6-6|-|-|TRBJ1-2
TGTGCCAGCACAATTGGGGCTGCTTATGGCTACACCTTC
CASTIGAAYGYTF
>TRBV27|TRBD1|once|TRBJ2-2
TGTGCCAGCAGTTTATTGGGACAGGGGGTCGGGGAGCTGTTTTTT
CASSLLGQGVGELFF
>TRBV7-8|TRBD2|-|TRBJ2-7
TGTGCCAGCAGCCTCCACCCGACTAGCGGGCTTATCTCCTACGAGCAGTACTTC
CASSLHPTSGLISYEQYF
>TRBV11-2|-|few|TRBJ2-7
TGTGCCAGCAGCCCAGGAGGCAATGGGGTAGCCCTTTACTACGAGCAGTACTTC
CASSPGGNGVALYYEQYF
>TRBV2|TRBD2|-|TRBJ2-5
TGTGCCAGCAGTGAAGGGCTAGCGGGAGGGCCGAATGGGCAAGAGACCCAGTACTTC
CASSEGLAGGPNGQETQYF
>TRBV6-5|-|-|TRBJ1-1
TGTGCCAGCAGTTACTTGGGGGAGGGGGGGGCTTTCTTT
CASSYLGEGGAFF
>TRBV11-2|-|-|TRBJ1-5
TGTGCCAGCAGCTTAGGGGGGCAGGTTAGCAATCAGCCCCAGCATTTT
CASSLGGQVSNQPQHF
>TRBV4-1|TRBD1|once|TRBJ1-1
TGCGCCAGCAGACATGACAGGGCCCAGGGCCACACTGAAGCTTTCTTT
CASRHDRAQGHTEAFF
>TRBV27|TRBD2|-|TRBJ2-7
TGTGCCAGCAGGGCTAGCGGGACTGGCGAGCAGTACTTC
CASRASGTGEQYF
>TRBV14|-|-|TRBJ1-1
TGTGCCAGCAGCCAACGAGGCCGAGAGAACACTGAAGCTTTCTTT
CASSQRGRENTEAFF
>TRBV7-9|TRBD1|-|TRBJ2-1
TGTGCCAGCAGCTTAGGAAGGGGGCGCCTTTACAATGAGCAGTTCTTC
CASSLGRGRLYNEQFF
>TRBV4-3|-|-|TRBJ2-3
TGCGCCAGCAGCCAAGGAGCAAGCACAGATACGCAGTATTTT
CASSQGASTDTQYF
>TRBV10-3|TRBD2|-|TRBJ2-1
TGTGCCATCAGTGAGATACTAGCGGCCTACAATGAGCAGTTCTTC
CAISEILAAYNEQFF
>TRBV28|TRBD1|-|TRBJ2-2
TGTGCCAGCAGTTTCCGGGACAGGGTAGACACCGGGGAGCTGTTTTTT
CASSFRDRVDTGELFF
>TRBV5-1|TRBD2|-|TRBJ2-7
TGCGCCAGCAGCGATACTAGCGGGCCCTCCTACGAGCAGTACTTC
CASSDTSGPSYEQYF